Listed below are T cell receptor beta chains from one sample, sequenced in a study of blood T cell repertoires in COVID-19. Profiled with immunoSEQ multiplex PCR; TCRdb holds only in-frame clones, not every one. The data contain approximately 180,000 clones, around 87% of them singletons. Sequenced sample: peripheral blood. These TCRs come from a woman in her sixties or seventies with COVID-19, enrolled during active disease. Both conserved end residues are part of each CDR3.

TRBV12-3/TRBV12-4	13	CASSFQGAIGYTF
TRBV5-8	15	CASSRDSLMYNEQFF
TRBV19	15	CASSTSGTGNYGYTF
TRBV5-1	14	CASSSQGAGYEQYF
TRBV12-5	16	CASGLGAGNWANVLTF
TRBV7-2	15	CASSLAQGRLSDYTF
TRBV30	11	CALTRVETQHF
TRBV28	16	CASSLDRDRYQETQYF
TRBV7-3	16	CASSPYPSGGYNEQFF
TRBV4-2	17	CASSQQAGLDLDNEQFF
TRBV10-3	14	CATYGAGASYEQYF
TRBV11-2	14	CASSFGYSHNEQFF
TRBV7-2	16	CASSLRQGVSGNGYTF
TRBV30	11	CAWRGTGRIAF
TRBV7-8	14	CASSLLGQTYGYTF
TRBV5-4	15	CASSLVISGRREQYF
TRBV7-2	17	CASSLRASGESSYEQYF
TRBV19	14	CASSSDRGNTEAFF
TRBV6-5	13	CASTGQVGYEQYF
TRBV4-1	17	CASSQVLEKGQGPTIYF
TRBV11-2	16	CASSLESGKAGYEQYF
TRBV5-1	14	CASSVGDTNYGYTF
TRBV3-1/TRBV3-2	14	CASSPNIPAGELFF
TRBV30	14	CAWSRVLRDTEAFF